This T cell receptor (beta chain) emerged from a study of shared clonotypes between healthy human individuals. V lost 4 bases and J lost 8, with 9 bases in between. Germline CDR1 reads SGHDT; CDR2 reads YYEEEE. CDR3 length equals 12 residues. Researchers ran the assay at a deep level. This table comes from immunoSEQ multiplex PCR, and its TCRdb copy is limited to in-frame clones, with some not included. The sample lists more than 2 million clones, nearly 97% occurring once. Sequencing was performed on naive CD4+ T cells sorted from blood. Subset reported: CD45RA+ positively selected. V usage is TRBV5-6 and J usage is TRBJ1-4; D gene uncertain. The TCR originated in a man between 18 and 29 years old in good health. The CDR3 reads CASSVRVEKLFF. The DNA of the CDR3 is TGTGCCAGCAGCGTTCGCGTGGAAAAACTGTTTTTT.